This TCR beta chain was recovered during a study of T-cell memory formation after mild COVID-19. Using its own MiXCR run on the 5' RACE reads, TCRdb lists one record per CDR3 protein. Of hundreds of thousands of distinct CDR3 sequences in the sample, roughly 21% are singletons; the top ten hold under 15%. CDR1 MNHEY and CDR2 SVGEGT come from the germline V gene. This CDR3 spans 14 amino acids. Germline trimming cut 7 bases from V and 5 bases from J; bases unmatched to any gene: 10. This chain uses TRBV6-2 or TRBV6-3 with TRBJ2-7; 8 bases are shared with TRBD2. The sequence derives from an adult woman who had mild COVID-19 (a few samples of this study predate the infection). Cell type and time point are not known. Sequencing input: PBMCs or a T cell subset sorted from them (not recorded which). As DNA, the CDR3 is TGTGCCAGCACCATTCCGGGACTAGGGGACGAGCAGTACTTC. It yields the protein CASTIPGLGDEQYF.